This T cell receptor (beta chain) emerged from a study of regulatory T cells in long-lasting Graves disease. Researchers made TCR beta libraries by using iRepertoire HTBI primers and running Arm-PCR on CDR3 regions. MiXCR, applied by TCRdb to the multiplex PCR reads, yields one record per CDR3 protein. Among hundreds of thousands of distinct CDR3 sequences listed, about 15% were seen once. The CDR3 covers 12 residues. Deletions cut 8 bases from V and 0 bases from J, with 11 bases between. The germline CDR1 and CDR2 sequences are GTSNPN and SVGIG (reference sequence). Specified time point: newly diagnosed GD, antithyroid drugs for less than 3 months. The TCR library was made from RNA that had been extracted from PBMCs in TRIzol. The same sample was also studied in work on T cells in Graves' hyperthyroidism and ophthalmopathy. That report adds: Over 18 months, lack of ophthalmopathy progression marked Graves' hyperthyroidism as stable.

The receptor was derived from a woman aged 35 to 60 with Graves disease. Sequencing was performed on peripheral blood mononuclear cells (PBMCs), taken at new diagnosis, from a patient treated with antithyroid drugs. The chain carries TRBV30 and TRBJ2-7, with D unresolved. CDR3 sequence reads: CALSMSSYEQYF. In DNA, the CDR3 is TGTGCCCTAAGTATGAGCTCCTACGAGCAGTACTTC.